This paragraph covers one T cell receptor (beta chain) sequence. Its binding antigen is unknown. No quality values exist for individual bases; no much larger clone is one base distant. The record originates from a study of blood T cell repertoires in COVID-19 (dated by TCRdb to 2020 to 2021). Context from the whole study: Samples covering the acute and convalescent phases of COVID-19 were provided by collaborators in the United States, Italy and Spain. Where available, HLA class I and class II types were obtained from metadata supplied by the sample provider rather than from assay-based typing. A freely available public database, intended as a resource for researchers studying the immune response to SARS-CoV-2, is where the repertoires were released. The dataset comprised deeply sampled blood TCRbeta repertoires from subjects exposed to, actively infected with, or recovered from COVID-19. Samples came from the ongoing ImmuneRACE study (first 160 participants) plus 1,254 subjects from 6 global collaborators. The material from the prospective study consisted of cDNA or gDNA derived from T cells, B-cell-depleted T cells, or PBMCs. Sample metadata almost always included a de-identified subject ID, COVID-19 status, age in years and sex.

A distance of 16 bases separates the germline ends of V and J, which lose 5 bases and 6 bases respectively. The germline V gene (reference sequence) sets CDR1 to LNHNV and CDR2 to YYDKDF. From the cysteine up to the phenylalanine, the CDR3 has a length of 14 residues. Of the read, only the CDR3 DNA is kept; its 42 bases are in frame from base 1. One collaborating source in Seattle enrolled patients during active infection and followed them longitudinally through the course of disease. Whole blood was collected in K2EDTA tubes by collaborating institutions according to the institutions' own protocols. Collaborator samples were shipped for TCRbeta analysis as frozen whole blood, isolated PBMCs, or DNA extracted from either sample type. TCRbeta CDR3 regions were amplified from genomic DNA by means of the immunoSEQ Assay, a bias-controlled multiplex PCR. Concerning the study's data processing: Within the assay, amplification of reference gene primers was used to estimate how many nucleated cells each sample contained. Sequence reads were collapsed and filtered to measure the absolute abundance of every unique TCRbeta CDR3 rearrangement. Productive Simpson clonality was computed per sample as the square root of Simpson's diversity index over productive rearrangements. The table was pulled from immuneACCESS by TCRdb, which kept in-frame rearrangements only. Such tables lose some clones; where checked, under half of the loss comes from unresolved V genes, and the rest has no known cause. V, J and clone size reflect that table, while D and trimming were determined from the DNA. The sample records about 180,000 clones, about 85% of which are singletons. Clones ranked in the top ten supply 6.9% of the sample.

What the authors observed across the whole study: The amount of clinical and demographic metadata varied by source and participant and was provided uncurated.

Source material: peripheral blood. The chain was built from TRBV15 and TRBJ2-5; D gene: possibly TRBD1, on 6 matching bases. The origin of this receptor is a man aged 80 or over with COVID-19, enrolled during active disease. The CDR3 protein: CATSLSRGPKTQYF. The DNA sequence follows: TGTGCCACCAGCCTTTCCAGGGGCCCCAAGACCCAGTACTTC.